This T cell receptor (beta chain) was documented in a study of T-cell reconstitution after alpha-beta-depleted transplantation in children. The CDR3 loop spans 9 amino acids. CDR1 SQVTM and CDR2 ANQGSEA come from the germline V gene. V lost 1 base and J 10 bases, leaving 3 bases between the germline ends. TCRbeta library construction was performed incorporating unique molecular identifiers. One entry per CDR3 protein, called by TCRdb with MiXCR from the PCR reads. The sample contains around 450,000 distinct CDR3 sequences, roughly a tenth of which appear only once. Study-level findings and limits: Fresh T-cell production supplied most of the T-cell counts and diversity seen one year after transplant. After transplant, at about two months, alpha-beta T cells were reportedly derived from several hundred expanded graft clones.

This clonotype was picked up many times. Its antigen is still unknown. Sequences were derived from PBMCs, sampled before TCRalphabeta/CD19-depleted stem cell transplant. The source is a child aged 2-15 years with inherited bone marrow failure, due to receive a stem cell transplant. V is TRBV29-1 and J is TRBJ2-3; D unresolved. The CDR3 loop is CSVEVAQYF. The DNA of the CDR3 is TGCAGCGTTGAAGTAGCGCAGTATTTT.